The present TCR beta chain was sequenced within a study of cytomegalovirus exposure and HLA in healthy donors. General study findings and limits: Roughly 170 TCR beta chains were listed as cytomegalovirus-associated. Reported performance of the classifier showed diagnosis of cytomegalovirus status with high specificity and sensitivity. The study carried out a later analysis of TCR beta sequences. It associated around 17,000 of them with specific HLA alleles at a false discovery rate of 0.05. A prior analysis recorded that most TCR beta V segments were productive about 90% or about 30% of the time.

A word on this clone: The antigen remains unidentified.

The PCR was carried out with 60 Vbeta primers and 13 Jbeta primers. Data came from immunoSEQ multiplex PCR; TCRdb stores just in-frame clones and leaves some out. In the table there are about 82,000 clones, 80% to 90% of which are singletons. The CDR3 runs 13 residues. Trimming removed 1 base at V and 4 bases at J, with 7 bases between. Germline V gene lookup returns CDR1 SNHLY and CDR2 FYNNEI. This receptor was obtained from a man aged 65 to 85 in good health and CMV-seropositive. The chain uses TRBV2 and TRBJ1-2; D uncertain. The sequenced sample consisted of PBMCs. The CDR3 reads CASSEDSFYGYTF. The CDR3 bases are TGTGCCAGCAGTGAAGACAGTTTCTATGGCTACACCTTC.